Below, 29 T cell receptor beta chains from the same sample are listed, as sequenced in a study of cytomegalovirus exposure and HLA in healthy donors. It was with 60 Vbeta and 13 Jbeta primers that the PCR ran. Profiling relied on immunoSEQ multiplex PCR, and the TCRdb table lists in-frame clones only, not all of them. The table includes about 93,000 clones, about 66% detected once. Sequencing was carried out using PBMCs. These receptor sequences come from a boy aged 5-17 years in good health and CMV-seropositive.

A few counts support this clone. This chain connects TRBV29-1 to TRBJ2-7; D perhaps matches TRBD1 (5 bases). Trimming shortened V by 7 bases and J by 3 bases, and 16 bases separated the two germline ends. The length of the CDR3 is 13 residues. Germline V gene lookup returns CDR1 SQVTM and CDR2 ANQGSEA. DNA of the CDR3: TGCAGCGGGTTGGACAAGCTCGGCTACGAGCAGTACTTC. This translates into CSGLDKLGYEQYF.

With regard to this clone: This same CDR3 is encoded by further DNA sequences in the sample. The chain links TRBV5-6 to TRBJ1-1; D remains ambiguous. Per germline, CDR1 SGHDT and CDR2 YYEEEE. V was clipped by 0 bases and J by 0 bases, with 9 bases between them. The CDR3 spans 15 residues. This CDR3 reads CASSLGGLMNTEAFF. CDR3 coding DNA: TGTGCCAGCAGCTTGGGAGGGCTCATGAACACTGAAGCTTTCTTT. Variable domain in full (rest from reference TRBV5-6 and TRBJ1-1): DAGVTQSPTHLIKTRGQQVTLRCSPKSGHDTVSWYQQALGQGPQFIFQYYEEEERQRGNFPDRFSGHQFPNYSSELNVNALLLGDSALYLCASSLGGLMNTEAFFGQGTRLTVV.

V is TRBV6-1 and J is TRBJ2-7; D unclear. The CDR3 contains 12 residues. V was shortened by 2 bases and J by 3 bases, with 5 bases between the two germline ends. The V gene's germline CDR1 is MNHNS and CDR2 SASEGT. CDR3 protein: CASSERGYEQYF. The CDR3 nucleotides are TGTGCCAGCAGTGAACGAGGCTACGAGCAGTACTTC.

The V and J genes are TRBV20-1 and TRBJ2-3; D is undetermined. Between the trimmed V and J ends, which lost 6 bases and 3 bases, there was a span of 7 bases. The germline V gene has CDR1 DFQATT and CDR2 SNEGSKA (reference sequence). The CDR3 is made up of 11 amino acids. CDR3 in amino acids: CSAIRTDTQYF. CDR3 nucleotide sequence: TGCAGTGCAATCAGAACAGATACGCAGTATTTT.

This rearrangement joins TRBV30 to TRBJ1-1, with D tentatively TRBD1 (6 bases). Germline CDR1 GTSNPN, CDR2 SVGIG (reference sequence). Trimming pared 5 bases from V and 1 base from J, leaving 17 bases between. The CDR3 runs 15 residues. The CDR3 protein is CAWDSRQVGNTEAFF. The CDR3 nucleotides read TGTGCCTGGGATTCCAGACAGGTGGGGAACACTGAAGCTTTCTTT.

The chain recombines TRBV6-4 with TRBJ2-3, with 8 bases matching TRBD1. V lost 5 bases to trimming and J lost 5 bases; unmatched junction nucleotides: 9. Germline CDR1 is MRHNA and CDR2 is SNTAGT. There are 15 residues in the CDR3. The CDR3, as DNA: TGTGCCAGCAGTCCTGGACAGGGACGAGTAGATACGCAGTATTTT. As protein: CASSPGQGRVDTQYF.

This clone was found a few times. The V gene is TRBV5-8, the J gene TRBJ1-1; TRBD1 aligns across 7 bases. Germline V gives CDR1 SGHTS, CDR2 YDEGEE. The CDR3 extends over 16 amino acids. The V segment lost 2 bases and the J segment 1 base; nucleotides outside the gene matches: 8. The CDR3 loop is CASSLFGRQGNTEAFF. The CDR3, as DNA: TGTGCCAGCAGCTTATTCGGGAGACAGGGGAACACTGAAGCTTTCTTT.

The chain carries TRBV30 and TRBJ2-2; 7 bases map to TRBD2. Germline values: CDR1 GTSNPN, CDR2 SVGIG (reference sequence). The V segment lost 4 bases and the J segment 4 bases; nucleotides outside the gene matches: 12. The CDR3 loop spans 16 amino acids. CDR3 in DNA: TGTGCCTGGACCTCCCTTCTAACGGGAGGCACCGGGGAGCTGTTTTTT. Residues: CAWTSLLTGGTGELFF.

This chain connects TRBV10-3 to TRBJ1-2; 7 nucleotides match TRBD1. V shed 6 bases and J 5 bases; nucleotides not matched to a gene: 9. From germline, CDR1 is ENHRY and CDR2 SYGVKD. This CDR3 contains 14 residues. The CDR3 DNA reads as TGTGCCATCAGCCAAATAGGGGGCCGGTATGGCTACACCTTC. This codes for CAISQIGGRYGYTF.

The gene calls are TRBV10-3 and TRBJ2-7; D might be TRBD2 (6 bases). The CDR3 is 14 amino acids. Germline lookup yields CDR1 ENHRY and CDR2 SYGVKD. The ends were cut back, 6 bases at V and 6 bases at J, with 18 bases in the middle. CDR3 bases: TGTGCCATCAGGGGATGGATTAGCGGAGGCGAGCAGTACTTC. It encodes CAIRGWISGGEQYF.

This clone showed up just a few times. The chain is built from TRBV27 and TRBJ1-6; a possible D gene is TRBD1 (5 bases). Germline CDR1 MNHEY, CDR2 SMNVEV (reference sequence). Trimming left V 1 base short and J 7 bases short, with 20 bases between. CDR3 length: 18 amino acids. This CDR3 reads CASSLWAPLGGDNSPLHF. The CDR3 coding sequence is TGTGCCAGCAGTTTATGGGCGCCCCTGGGGGGAGACAATTCACCCCTCCACTTT.

The rearrangement links TRBV5-1 to TRBJ2-2, with D unresolved. Per germline, CDR1 SGHRS and CDR2 YFSETQ. The CDR3 covers 14 residues. Trimming took 7 bases from V and 1 from J, leaving 11 bases between them. The CDR3 nucleotides are TGCGCCAGCTCGCCAGAAAGGAACACCGGGGAGCTGTTTTTT. Protein product: CASSPERNTGELFF.

The V and J genes are TRBV10-3 and TRBJ2-3; the D gene is possibly TRBD1 (6 bases). V shed 8 bases and J shed 4 bases, with 13 bases lying between them. Germline CDR1 is ENHRY and CDR2 is SYGVKD. This CDR3 has 13 residues. For the CDR3, the DNA is TGTGCCATCGGGGACATAACCTCAGATACGCAGTATTTT. It yields the protein CAIGDITSDTQYF.

The chain uses TRBV2 and TRBJ1-1; D is possibly TRBD1 (6 bases). CDR1 SNHLY and CDR2 FYNNEI come from the germline V gene. The CDR3 is made up of 13 amino acids. V dropped 7 bases and J dropped 8 bases, with 17 bases sitting between them. CDR3 DNA sequence: TGTGCCAGCAAGTCAGGGGAACACTGGGAAGCTTTCTTT. Translation gives CASKSGEHWEAFF. Looking up the rest from reference TRBV2 and TRBJ1-1 gives the full variable domain: EPEVTQTPSHQVTQMGQEVILRCVPISNHLYFYWYRQILGQKVEFLVSFYNNEISEKSEIFDDQFSVERPDGSNFTLKIRSTKLEDSAMYFCASKSGEHWEAFFGQGTRLTVV.

Of note for this clone: Mismatch with germline at one junction end may stem from a read error. The gene calls are TRBV30 and TRBJ1-5; TRBD1 might be the D (5 bases). The CDR3 length is 13 residues. CDR1 is GTSNPN and CDR2 is SVGIG in the germline V gene (reference sequence). For the CDR3, the DNA is TGTGCCTGGAGTGAGGGGACTCCCGGGCCCCAGAATTTT. Encoded protein: CAWSEGTPGPQNF.

The rearrangement uses TRBV7-3 and TRBJ1-2; 7 positions match TRBD1. The junction had 12 bases not matched to a gene; V was cut back by 0 bases and J by 8 bases. Per germline, CDR1 SGHTA and CDR2 FQGTGA. The CDR3 is made up of 16 amino acids. The CDR3 reads CASSLTGDSALWGYTF. As DNA, the CDR3 is TGTGCCAGCAGCTTAACCGGGGACAGCGCCCTGTGGGGCTACACCTTC.

CDR3 in amino acids: CSVELGGSYNEQFF. The CDR3 coding sequence is TGCAGCGTTGAATTAGGGGGCTCCTACAATGAGCAGTTCTTC. This chain links TRBV29-1 with TRBJ2-1; a weak D match, TRBD1 (6 bases). Germline CDR1 reads SQVTM; CDR2 reads ANQGSEA. V dropped 2 bases and J dropped 0 bases, with 8 bases sitting between them. CDR3 length: 14 residues.

The genes are TRBV15 and TRBJ2-3; weak D call: TRBD1 (6 bases). CDR1 is LNHNV, CDR2 YYDKDF, per germline (reference sequence). Deletions cut 4 bases from V and 1 base from J, with 9 bases between. This CDR3 is built from 14 residues. The CDR3 sequence is CATSTRTGTDTQYF. The DNA for the CDR3 is TGTGCCACCAGCACCAGGACAGGCACAGATACGCAGTATTTT. Drawing the rest from reference TRBV15 and TRBJ2-3, the complete variable domain is DAMVIQNPRYQVTQFGKPVTLSCSQTLNHNVMYWYQQKSSQAPKLLFHYYDKDFNNEADTPDNFQSRRPNTSFCFLDIRSPGLGDTAMYLCATSTRTGTDTQYFGPGTRLTVL.

The gene calls are TRBV6-6 and TRBJ1-1; a possible D gene is TRBD1 (5 bases). The length of the CDR3 is 11 residues. Deletions cut 10 bases from V and 3 bases from J, with 9 bases between. In germline, CDR1 is MNHNY, CDR2 SVGAGI (reference sequence). The CDR3 DNA sequence: TGTGCCACGCAGGGTTACACTGAAGCTTTCTTT. Translating gives CATQGYTEAFF.

V is TRBV5-1 and J is TRBJ1-6; 7 bases are a match to TRBD1. CDR1 is SGHRS, CDR2 YFSETQ, per germline. This CDR3 is 16 amino acids long. Unmatched junction bases numbered 3, after V lost 0 bases and J lost 3 bases. CDR3 nucleotides: TGCGCCAGCAGCTTGGCCGGGACAGTCTATAATTCACCCCTCCACTTT. Protein sequence: CASSLAGTVYNSPLHF.

V usage is TRBV5-1 and J usage is TRBJ2-1; tentatively, D is TRBD1 (5 bases). Germline V gene data show CDR1 as SGHRS and CDR2 as YFSETQ. V dropped 7 bases and J dropped 2 bases, with 16 bases sitting between them. The CDR3 spans 15 residues. The CDR3 protein is CASRQTTLPYNEQFF. In DNA, the CDR3 is TGCGCCAGCCGACAGACGACACTCCCCTACAATGAGCAGTTCTTC.

The V call is TRBV6-1, the J call TRBJ2-5; the D is unclear. In germline, CDR1 is MNHNS, CDR2 SASEGT. The V end was cut by 7 bases, the J end by 2 bases, with 14 bases between. The CDR3 has 14 amino acids. CDR3 in DNA: TGTGCCAGCACTCTGGGCCGGAATCAAGAGACCCAGTACTTC. This encodes CASTLGRNQETQYF.

The chain combines TRBV6-5 with TRBJ2-7; D is perhaps TRBD1 (5 bases). Germline values: CDR1 MNHEY, CDR2 SVGAGI. This CDR3 has 15 amino acids. Trimming took 2 bases from V and 3 from J, leaving 14 bases between them. The CDR3 nucleotides are TGTGCCAGCAGTTACGGACAACAGTTGAGCTACGAGCAGTACTTC. Translated: CASSYGQQLSYEQYF.

CDR3: CASSAGSSDTQYF. CDR3 nucleotides: TGTGCCAGCTCGGCAGGGTCCTCAGATACGCAGTATTTT. The chain is built from TRBV9 and TRBJ2-3, with D possibly matching TRBD1 (5 bases). V lost 7 bases and J 4 bases, leaving 13 bases between the germline ends. Germline V gene lookup returns CDR1 SGDLS and CDR2 YYNGEE. This CDR3 region has 13 residues.

The chain employs TRBV28 and TRBJ2-7, with D possibly being TRBD1 (6 bases). In germline, CDR1 is MDHEN, CDR2 SYDVKM. V was pared by 3 bases and J by 3 bases, with 15 bases between. This CDR3 is built from 15 residues. Here the CDR3 DNA reads TGTGCCAGCAGTTTTGTGGCAGGGGATGACTACGAGCAGTACTTC. Translating it yields CASSFVAGDDYEQYF.

The chain links TRBV30 to TRBJ1-1; 9 positions match TRBD1. There are 13 residues in the CDR3. Trimming took 0 bases from V and 4 from J; bases not matched to a gene: 0. The germline CDR1 and CDR2 sequences are GTSNPN and SVGIG (reference sequence). The CDR3 here is CAWSVQGATEAFF. The CDR3 region has the DNA TGTGCCTGGAGTGTACAGGGGGCCACTGAAGCTTTCTTT.

In this sample, this clone turned up once. V is TRBV5-1 and J is TRBJ2-3; possibly TRBD1 for D (6 bases). CDR1 is SGHRS and CDR2 is YFSETQ in the germline V gene. The CDR3 is 15 amino acids. Trimming cost V 4 bases and J 4 bases, with 16 bases left between them. The CDR3, as DNA: TGCGCCAGCAGCAACTACAGACCAGGGGCAGATACGCAGTATTTT. The encoded protein is CASSNYRPGADTQYF.

The V and J genes are TRBV27 and TRBJ2-2; 8 nucleotides match TRBD1. This CDR3 contains 14 residues. V shed 5 bases and J 7 bases; nucleotides not matched to a gene: 6. The germline gives CDR1 MNHEY, CDR2 SMNVEV (reference sequence). Written as DNA, the CDR3 is TGTGCCAGCAGTCAGGGGGCGGTCGGCGGGGAGCTGTTTTTT. Encoded protein: CASSQGAVGGELFF.

This clone has a handful of counts. This chain uses TRBV4-1 with TRBJ2-1, with D possibly being TRBD2 (5 bases). Per the germline V gene, CDR1 is MGHRA and CDR2 is YSYEKL. V was clipped by 2 bases and J by 7 bases, with 12 bases between them. This CDR3 region has 14 residues. Here the CDR3 DNA reads TGCGCCAGCAGCCAACCCCTACGGGGTAATGAGCAGTTCTTC. Its translation is CASSQPLRGNEQFF.